The entry that follows covers one T cell receptor (beta chain) sequence. As yet, its antigen is unknown. This CDR3 contains 14 residues. The germline V and J ends were trimmed by 5 bases and 4 bases, with 12 bases remaining between them. Germline assignment: CDR1 SGHVS and CDR2 FQNEAQ. Using its own MiXCR run on the 5' RACE reads, TCRdb lists one record per CDR3 protein. The sample has about 71,000 distinct CDR3 sequences, 14% seen once. These data belong to a study of early T cells in non-severe SARS-CoV-2 infection. Study results and limitations: Matching against VDJdb likely underestimated virus-specific expansions, favoring anti-spike CD8.

The rearrangement uses TRBV7-8 and TRBJ2-1; tentatively, D is TRBD2 (6 bases). The sequence came from an adult who was a healthcare worker with PCR-confirmed SARS-CoV-2 infection or an uninfected control (not recorded which). This specimen was whole blood, taken at baseline. The CDR3 nucleotides are TGTGCCAGCAGCCTCTGGGGAGGATACAATGAGCAGTTCTTC. Amino acids: CASSLWGGYNEQFF.